A selection of T cell receptor beta chains follows, all from one sample in a study of blood T cell repertoires in COVID-19. Clones were sequenced by immunoSEQ multiplex PCR, and TCRdb holds only the in-frame ones, with some missing. The profile covers some 150,000 clones, with 85% to 90% appearing a single time and roughly 2.5% taken by the ten largest. What was sequenced was peripheral blood. The receptors were sampled from a man aged 50 or older with active COVID-19. CDR3s leave out the opening cysteine and the closing phenylalanine or tryptophan. Each record gives: V gene, D gene, J gene, CDR3 protein. The D gene is left open where the match is weak.

v_call: TRBV15; d_call: TRBD2; j_call: TRBJ2-3; cdr3_aa: ATSSERPGLAGELTDTQY
v_call: TRBV6-5; d_call: -; j_call: TRBJ1-4; cdr3_aa: ASGQNEKLF
v_call: TRBV9; d_call: TRBD1; j_call: TRBJ2-5; cdr3_aa: ASSVGGTGGQETQY
v_call: TRBV29-1; d_call: -; j_call: TRBJ1-2; cdr3_aa: SAADINYGYT
v_call: TRBV1; d_call: -; j_call: TRBJ2-4; cdr3_aa: TSSQGPFVLGY
v_call: TRBV5-6; d_call: -; j_call: TRBJ2-7; cdr3_aa: ASSSDSRGAYEQY
v_call: TRBV5-4; d_call: TRBD1; j_call: TRBJ1-3; cdr3_aa: ASSTGTETSGNTIY
v_call: TRBV11-2; d_call: TRBD1; j_call: TRBJ2-1; cdr3_aa: ASSPLRRDSGNEQF
v_call: TRBV3-1/TRBV3-2; d_call: TRBD2; j_call: TRBJ2-5; cdr3_aa: ASSMRLAGDPKTQY
v_call: TRBV4-2; d_call: -; j_call: TRBJ1-1; cdr3_aa: ASSLPGDLRAF
v_call: TRBV11-2; d_call: TRBD1; j_call: TRBJ2-5; cdr3_aa: ASRIEGSGGETQY
v_call: TRBV7-9; d_call: -; j_call: TRBJ2-3; cdr3_aa: ASSPGLREEADTQY
v_call: TRBV18; d_call: -; j_call: TRBJ1-1; cdr3_aa: ASSPPGRGNTEAF
v_call: TRBV5-1; d_call: -; j_call: TRBJ2-7; cdr3_aa: ASSLGAEINEQY
v_call: TRBV12-3/TRBV12-4; d_call: -; j_call: TRBJ1-2; cdr3_aa: ASRNRDNYGYT
v_call: TRBV3-1/TRBV3-2; d_call: -; j_call: TRBJ1-1; cdr3_aa: ASSQRDTPNTEAF
v_call: TRBV3-1/TRBV3-2; d_call: TRBD1; j_call: TRBJ1-5; cdr3_aa: ASSQSGGTGTGNQPQH
v_call: TRBV11-2; d_call: -; j_call: TRBJ2-5; cdr3_aa: ASSLDPNSETQY
v_call: TRBV11-2; d_call: -; j_call: TRBJ1-3; cdr3_aa: ASSPDGELLGNTIY
v_call: TRBV5-6; d_call: TRBD1; j_call: TRBJ1-5; cdr3_aa: ASSLGGLGQPQH
v_call: TRBV11-2; d_call: -; j_call: TRBJ2-5; cdr3_aa: ASSNLRHVQETQY
v_call: TRBV6-5; d_call: TRBD1; j_call: TRBJ2-7; cdr3_aa: ASSYQGDRDYEQY
v_call: TRBV6-5; d_call: TRBD1; j_call: TRBJ1-6; cdr3_aa: ASSPDRGTWSPLH
v_call: TRBV5-4; d_call: TRBD2; j_call: TRBJ2-1; cdr3_aa: ASSRASGSYNEQF
v_call: TRBV27; d_call: -; j_call: TRBJ1-4; cdr3_aa: ASSSRVGGEKLF
v_call: TRBV4-1; d_call: TRBD2; j_call: TRBJ2-3; cdr3_aa: ASSQDRTTAGGTQY
v_call: TRBV13; d_call: TRBD1; j_call: TRBJ2-7; cdr3_aa: ASSFTRDSYEQY
v_call: TRBV6-1; d_call: -; j_call: TRBJ1-1; cdr3_aa: ASSEGPGGTEAF
v_call: TRBV27; d_call: -; j_call: TRBJ1-2; cdr3_aa: ASSQLRPQTTNYGYT
v_call: TRBV6-2/TRBV6-3; d_call: TRBD2; j_call: TRBJ2-7; cdr3_aa: ASSTSGESQY
v_call: TRBV30; d_call: -; j_call: TRBJ2-2; cdr3_aa: ACPSGELF
v_call: TRBV29-1; d_call: -; j_call: TRBJ2-5; cdr3_aa: SVRGAGGETQY
v_call: TRBV6-5; d_call: TRBD2; j_call: TRBJ2-3; cdr3_aa: ASSYLAGGSTQY
v_call: TRBV6-5; d_call: -; j_call: TRBJ2-7; cdr3_aa: ASSYSGVLGGEQY
v_call: TRBV15; d_call: TRBD1; j_call: TRBJ1-2; cdr3_aa: ATSPGSGQKYYGYT
v_call: TRBV7-2; d_call: -; j_call: TRBJ2-1; cdr3_aa: ASAVRDSNEQF
v_call: TRBV25-1; d_call: -; j_call: TRBJ1-4; cdr3_aa: ASSEFTLQGTNEKLF
v_call: TRBV21-1; d_call: -; j_call: TRBJ2-1; cdr3_aa: ARKRGGGYNEQF
v_call: TRBV6-5; d_call: TRBD1; j_call: TRBJ2-7; cdr3_aa: ASNEWGQGVEQY